The sequence of this TCR beta chain was determined in a study of cytomegalovirus exposure and HLA in healthy donors. In regard to this clone: What it binds is unknown. Other DNA sequences in the sample encode the same CDR3.

In the PCR, 60 Vbeta and 13 Jbeta primers were used. Generated by immunoSEQ multiplex PCR, the TCRdb table keeps only in-frame clones and is missing some. The table lists about 140,000 clones, around three quarters of them singletons. The trim removed 0 bases at V and 3 bases at J, leaving 3 bases unmatched. This CDR3 is 16 amino acids long. Germline V gene sequence: CDR1 KGHSH, CDR2 LQKENI. General observations from the study: Clonal expansion was found to be greater in HLA-associated TCR beta chains than in equally common others in a later analysis. The investigators catalogued 150 or so TCR beta chains as cytomegalovirus-associated.

The rearrangement joins TRBV18 to TRBJ1-5, with 9 bases that match TRBD1. The source of this sequence is a man aged 35 to 55 in good health and CMV-seropositive. The sample consisted of PBMCs. The CDR3 bases are TGTGCCAGCTCACCACCAGGGACAGGGAACAATCAGCCCCAGCATTTT. It codes for CASSPPGTGNNQPQHF. Looking up the rest from reference TRBV18 and TRBJ1-5 gives the full variable domain: NAGVMQNPRHLVRRRGQEARLRCSPMKGHSHVYWYRQLPEEGLKFMVYLQKENIIDESGMPKERFSAEFPKEGPSILRIQQVVRGDSAAYFCASSPPGTGNNQPQHFGDGTRLSIL.